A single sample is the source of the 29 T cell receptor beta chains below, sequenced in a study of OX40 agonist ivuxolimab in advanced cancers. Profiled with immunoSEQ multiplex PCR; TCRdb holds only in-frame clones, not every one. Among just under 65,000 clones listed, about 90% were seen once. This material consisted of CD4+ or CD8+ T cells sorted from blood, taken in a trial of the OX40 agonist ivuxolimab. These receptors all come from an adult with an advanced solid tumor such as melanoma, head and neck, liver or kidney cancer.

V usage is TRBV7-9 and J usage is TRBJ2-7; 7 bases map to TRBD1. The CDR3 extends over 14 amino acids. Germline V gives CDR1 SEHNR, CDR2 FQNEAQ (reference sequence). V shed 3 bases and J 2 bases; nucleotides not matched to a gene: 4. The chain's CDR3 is CASSFMTGPYEQYF. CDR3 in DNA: TGTGCCAGCAGCTTCATGACAGGGCCCTACGAGCAGTACTTC.

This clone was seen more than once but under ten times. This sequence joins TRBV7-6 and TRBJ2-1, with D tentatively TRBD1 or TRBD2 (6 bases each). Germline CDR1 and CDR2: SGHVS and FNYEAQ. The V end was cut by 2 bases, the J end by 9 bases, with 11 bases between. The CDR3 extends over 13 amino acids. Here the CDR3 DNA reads TGTGCCAGCAGCTTAAGGGGGGTTGCTGAGCAGTTCTTC. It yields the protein CASSLRGVAEQFF.

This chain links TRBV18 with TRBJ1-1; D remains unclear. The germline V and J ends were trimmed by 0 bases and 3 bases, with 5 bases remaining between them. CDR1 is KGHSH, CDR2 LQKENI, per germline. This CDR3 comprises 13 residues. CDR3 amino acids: CASSPPGYTEAFF. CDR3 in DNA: TGTGCCAGCTCACCACCGGGGTACACTGAAGCTTTCTTT.

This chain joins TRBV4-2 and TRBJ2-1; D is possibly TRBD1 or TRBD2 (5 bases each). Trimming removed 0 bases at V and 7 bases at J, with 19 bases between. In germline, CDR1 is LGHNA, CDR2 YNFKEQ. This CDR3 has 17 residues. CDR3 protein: CASSQDLRAPGGNEQFF. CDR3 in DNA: TGTGCCAGCAGCCAAGACCTCAGGGCCCCTGGGGGTAATGAGCAGTTCTTC.

CDR3 bases: TGTGCCAGCAGTAAGCAGGAAAAGAACGAGCAGTACTTC. Residues: CASSKQEKNEQYF. The gene calls are TRBV25-1 and TRBJ2-7; D gene unclear. Trimming removed 5 bases at V and 5 bases at J, with 13 bases between. CDR1 is MGHDK and CDR2 is SYGVNS in the germline V gene. This CDR3 spans 13 amino acids.

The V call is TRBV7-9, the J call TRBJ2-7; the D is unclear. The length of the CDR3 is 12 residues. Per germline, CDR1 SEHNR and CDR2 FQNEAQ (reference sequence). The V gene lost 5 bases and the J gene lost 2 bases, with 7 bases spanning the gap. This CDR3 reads CASSTTTYEQYF. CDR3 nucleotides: TGTGCCAGCAGCACCACAACCTACGAGCAGTACTTC. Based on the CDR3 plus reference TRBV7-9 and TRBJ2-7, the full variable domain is DTGVSQNPRHKITKRGQNVTFRCDPISEHNRLYWYRQTLGQGPEFLTYFQNEAQLEKSRLLSDRFSAERPKGSFSTLEIQRTEQGDSAMYLCASSTTTYEQYFGPGTRLTVT.

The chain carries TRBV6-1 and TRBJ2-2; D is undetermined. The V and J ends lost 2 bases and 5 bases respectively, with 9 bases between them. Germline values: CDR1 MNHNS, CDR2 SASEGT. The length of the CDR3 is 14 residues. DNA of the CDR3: TGTGCCAGCAGTGAACGAGCGAGGACCGGGGAGCTGTTTTTT. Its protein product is CASSERARTGELFF.

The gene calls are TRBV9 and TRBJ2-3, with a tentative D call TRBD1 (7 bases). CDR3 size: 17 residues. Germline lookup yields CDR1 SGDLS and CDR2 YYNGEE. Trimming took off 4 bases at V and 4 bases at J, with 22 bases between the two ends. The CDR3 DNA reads TGTGCCAGCAGCCCCTTTCGGGGCAGGGGGGTCGCAGATACGCAGTATTTT. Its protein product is CASSPFRGRGVADTQYF. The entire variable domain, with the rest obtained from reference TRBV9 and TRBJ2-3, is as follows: DSGVTQTPKHLITATGQRVTLRCSPRSGDLSVYWYQQSLDQGLQFLIQYYNGEERAKGNILERFSAQQFPDLHSELNLSSLELGDSALYFCASSPFRGRGVADTQYFGPGTRLTVL.

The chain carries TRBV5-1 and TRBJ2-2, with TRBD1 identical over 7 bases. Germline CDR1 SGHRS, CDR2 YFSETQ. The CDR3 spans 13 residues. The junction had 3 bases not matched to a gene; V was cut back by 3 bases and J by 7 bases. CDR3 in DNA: TGCGCCAGCAGCTCGGGACAGTTCGGGGAGCTGTTTTTT. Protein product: CASSSGQFGELFF.

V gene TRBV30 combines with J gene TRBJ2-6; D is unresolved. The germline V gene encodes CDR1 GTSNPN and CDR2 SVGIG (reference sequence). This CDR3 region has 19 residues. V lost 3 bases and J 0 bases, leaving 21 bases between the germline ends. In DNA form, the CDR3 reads TGTGCCTGGAGGGTAGAGGTATCCTTAACTGACTCTGGGGCCAACGTCCTGACTTTC. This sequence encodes CAWRVEVSLTDSGANVLTF.

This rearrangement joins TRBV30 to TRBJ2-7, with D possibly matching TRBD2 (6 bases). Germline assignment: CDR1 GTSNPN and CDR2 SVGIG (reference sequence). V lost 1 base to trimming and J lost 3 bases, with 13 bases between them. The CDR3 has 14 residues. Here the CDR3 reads CAWSDPGTVYEQYF. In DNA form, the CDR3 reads TGTGCCTGGAGTGACCCCGGGACTGTCTACGAGCAGTACTTC. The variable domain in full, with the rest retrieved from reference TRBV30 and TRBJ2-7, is SQTIHQWPATLVQPVGSPLSLECTVEGTSNPNLYWYRQAAGRGLQLLFYSVGIGQISSEVPQNLSASRPQDRQFILSSKKLLLSDSGFYLCAWSDPGTVYEQYFGPGTRLTVT.

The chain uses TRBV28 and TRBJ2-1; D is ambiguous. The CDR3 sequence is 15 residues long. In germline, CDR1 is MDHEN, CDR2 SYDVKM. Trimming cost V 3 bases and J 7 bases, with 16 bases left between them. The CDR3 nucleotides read TGTGCCAGCAGTTTCCTTCGGATGGGGAAAAATGAGCAGTTCTTC. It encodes CASSFLRMGKNEQFF.

The CDR3 region has the DNA TGTGCCAGCAGTGAGGCGGGAGGGCCCGGGCAGTACTTC. This sequence encodes CASSEAGGPGQYF. The chain recombines TRBV2 with TRBJ2-7; 9 positions agree with TRBD2. CDR1 and CDR2 (germline): SNHLY, FYNNEI. The CDR3 spans 13 residues. The ends lost 3 bases at V and 9 bases at J; junction bases unmatched: 6.

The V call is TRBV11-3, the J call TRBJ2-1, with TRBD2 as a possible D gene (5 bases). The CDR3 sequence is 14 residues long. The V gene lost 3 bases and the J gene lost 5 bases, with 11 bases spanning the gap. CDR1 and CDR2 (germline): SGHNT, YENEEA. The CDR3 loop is CASSLWGADNEQFF. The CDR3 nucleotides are TGTGCCAGCAGCTTGTGGGGAGCGGACAATGAGCAGTTCTTC. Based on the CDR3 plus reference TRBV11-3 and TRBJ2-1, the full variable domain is EAGVVQSPRYKIIEKKQPVAFWCNPISGHNTLYWYLQNLGQGPELLIRYENEEAVDDSQLPKDRFSAERLKGVDSTLKIQPAELGDSAVYLCASSLWGADNEQFFGPGTRLTVL.

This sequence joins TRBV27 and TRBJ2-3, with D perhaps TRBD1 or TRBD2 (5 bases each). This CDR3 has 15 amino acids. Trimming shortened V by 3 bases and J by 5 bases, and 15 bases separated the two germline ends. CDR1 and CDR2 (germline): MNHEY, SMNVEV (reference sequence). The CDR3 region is CASSFARGGEDTQYF. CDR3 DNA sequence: TGTGCCAGCAGTTTCGCGAGGGGCGGAGAAGATACGCAGTATTTT.

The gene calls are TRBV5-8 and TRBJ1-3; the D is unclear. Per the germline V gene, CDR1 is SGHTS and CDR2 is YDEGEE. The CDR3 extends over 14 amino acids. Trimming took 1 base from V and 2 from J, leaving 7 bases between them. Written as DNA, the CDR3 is TGTGCCAGCAGCTTGAGGACGGCTGGAAACACCATATATTTT. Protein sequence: CASSLRTAGNTIYF.

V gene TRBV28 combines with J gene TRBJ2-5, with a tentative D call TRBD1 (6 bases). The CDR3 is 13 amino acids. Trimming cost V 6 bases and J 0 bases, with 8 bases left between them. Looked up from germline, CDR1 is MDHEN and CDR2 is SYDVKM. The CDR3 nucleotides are TGTGCCAGCAGGGGACATCACCAAGAGACCCAGTACTTC. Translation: CASRGHHQETQYF.

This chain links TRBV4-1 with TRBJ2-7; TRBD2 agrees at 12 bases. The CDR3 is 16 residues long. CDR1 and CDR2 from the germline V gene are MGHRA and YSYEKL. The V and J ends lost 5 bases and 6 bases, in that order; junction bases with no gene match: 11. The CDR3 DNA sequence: TGCGCCAGCAGCGAGACGACTAGCGGGAGAATAATCGAGCAGTACTTC. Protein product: CASSETTSGRIIEQYF.

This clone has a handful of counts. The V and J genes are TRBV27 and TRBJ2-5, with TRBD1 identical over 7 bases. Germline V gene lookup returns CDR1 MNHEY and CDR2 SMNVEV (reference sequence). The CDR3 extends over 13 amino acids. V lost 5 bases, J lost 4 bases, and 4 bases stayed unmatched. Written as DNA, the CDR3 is TGTGCCAGCAGTCCCCGGGACAGAGAGACCCAGTACTTC. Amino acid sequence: CASSPRDRETQYF.

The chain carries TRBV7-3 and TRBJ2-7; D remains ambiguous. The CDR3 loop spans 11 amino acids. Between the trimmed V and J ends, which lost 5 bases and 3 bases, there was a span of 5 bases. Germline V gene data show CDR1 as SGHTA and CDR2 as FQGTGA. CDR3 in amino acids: CASSPFYEQYF. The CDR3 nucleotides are TGTGCCAGCAGCCCTTTCTACGAGCAGTACTTC.

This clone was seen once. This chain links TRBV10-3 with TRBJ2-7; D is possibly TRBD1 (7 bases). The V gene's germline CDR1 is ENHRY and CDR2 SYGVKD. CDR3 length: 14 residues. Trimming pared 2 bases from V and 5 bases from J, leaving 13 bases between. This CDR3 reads CAISEGTAGNEQYF. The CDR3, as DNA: TGTGCCATCAGTGAGGGGACAGCGGGTAACGAGCAGTACTTC.

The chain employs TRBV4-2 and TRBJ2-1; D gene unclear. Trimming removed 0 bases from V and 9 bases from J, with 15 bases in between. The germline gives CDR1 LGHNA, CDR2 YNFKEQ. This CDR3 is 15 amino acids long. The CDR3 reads CASSQENARVGEQFF. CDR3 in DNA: TGTGCCAGCAGCCAAGAGAACGCTCGGGTCGGTGAGCAGTTCTTC.

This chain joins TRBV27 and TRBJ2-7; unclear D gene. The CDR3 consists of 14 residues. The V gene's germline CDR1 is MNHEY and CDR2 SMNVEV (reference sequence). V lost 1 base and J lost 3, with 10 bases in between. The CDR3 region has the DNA TGTGCCAGCAGTTTATTCGGGTCCCTCTACGAGCAGTACTTC. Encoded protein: CASSLFGSLYEQYF.

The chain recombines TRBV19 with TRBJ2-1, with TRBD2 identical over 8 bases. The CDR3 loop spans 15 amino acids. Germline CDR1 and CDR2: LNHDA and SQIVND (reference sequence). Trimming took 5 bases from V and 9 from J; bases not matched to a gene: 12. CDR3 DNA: TGTGCCAGTAGTCTCGGGACGAGTAGCGGGGCTGAGCAGTTCTTC. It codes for CASSLGTSSGAEQFF.

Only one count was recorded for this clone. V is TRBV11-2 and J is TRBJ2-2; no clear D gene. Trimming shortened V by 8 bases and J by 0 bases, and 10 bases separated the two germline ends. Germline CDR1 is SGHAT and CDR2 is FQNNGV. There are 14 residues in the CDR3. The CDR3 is CASRDQPNTGELFF. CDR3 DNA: TGTGCCAGCCGCGACCAGCCGAACACCGGGGAGCTGTTTTTT.

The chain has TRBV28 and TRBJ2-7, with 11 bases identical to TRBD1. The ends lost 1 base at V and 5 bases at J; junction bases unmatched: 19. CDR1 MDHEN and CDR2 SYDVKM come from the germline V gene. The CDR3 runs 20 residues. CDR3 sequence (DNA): TGTGCCAGCAGTTTATCTTCCCCCGGGACAGGGGGATTCCTCGCCAACGAGCAGTACTTC. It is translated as CASSLSSPGTGGFLANEQYF.

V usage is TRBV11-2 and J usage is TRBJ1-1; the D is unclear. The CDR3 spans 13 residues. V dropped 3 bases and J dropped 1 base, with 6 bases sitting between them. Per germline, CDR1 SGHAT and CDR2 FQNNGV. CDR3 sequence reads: CASSFRSNTEAFF. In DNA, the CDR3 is TGTGCCAGCAGCTTTCGCTCGAACACTGAAGCTTTCTTT.

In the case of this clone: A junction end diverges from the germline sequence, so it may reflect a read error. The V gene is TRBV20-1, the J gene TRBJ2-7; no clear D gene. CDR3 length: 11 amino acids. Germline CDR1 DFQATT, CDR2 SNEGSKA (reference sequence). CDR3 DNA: TGCAGTGCTAGAGACGTACCGAAAGCCCACTTC. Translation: CSARDVPKAHF.

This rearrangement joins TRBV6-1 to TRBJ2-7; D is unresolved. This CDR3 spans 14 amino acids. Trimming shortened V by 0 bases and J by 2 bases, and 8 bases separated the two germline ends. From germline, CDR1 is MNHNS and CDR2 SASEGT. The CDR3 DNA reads TGTGCCAGCAGTGAAGCAGGCAGTCCCTACGAGCAGTACTTC. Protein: CASSEAGSPYEQYF.